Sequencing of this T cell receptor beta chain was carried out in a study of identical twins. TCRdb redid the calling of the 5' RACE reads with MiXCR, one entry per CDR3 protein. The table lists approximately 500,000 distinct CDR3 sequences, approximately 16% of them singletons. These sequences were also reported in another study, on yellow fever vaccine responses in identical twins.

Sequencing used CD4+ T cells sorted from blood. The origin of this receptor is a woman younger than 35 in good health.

The CDR3 nucleotides read TGTGCCAGCAGTTTGGGACAGGGGGCGTCCAAAAACATTCAGTACTTC. Translating gives CASSLGQGASKNIQYF. The chain carries TRBV6-5 and TRBJ2-4, with 12 bases identical to TRBD1. The V and J ends lost 4 bases and 2 bases, in that order; junction bases with no gene match: 3. This CDR3 region has 16 residues. The germline V gene has CDR1 MNHEY and CDR2 SVGAGI.